Listed here are 14 T cell receptor beta chains from one sample, sequenced in a study of response to subunit inactivated influenza vaccine. TCRdb analysed the RT-PCR reads with MiXCR anew, one entry per CDR3 protein. The sample includes more than 400,000 distinct CDR3 sequences, approximately 7.7% of them seen just once. The sequences come from PBMCs from blood, collected approximately 25 months after vaccination. Receptors were obtained from a man in his fifties or sixties who received an inactivated influenza vaccine.

This clonotype came up a few times. This chain links TRBV7-9 with TRBJ1-3; 9 positions match TRBD1. V dropped 2 bases and J dropped 1; count of bases not matched to a gene: 3. The CDR3 loop spans 16 amino acids. Germline V CDR1 and CDR2: SEHNR, FQNEAQ (reference sequence). The CDR3 is CASSLIQGASGNTIYF. The DNA of the CDR3 is TGTGCCAGCAGCTTAATACAGGGGGCTTCTGGAAACACCATATATTTT.

This clonotype was found many times. The chain is built from TRBV19 and TRBJ2-1; 10 bases align to TRBD2. This CDR3 comprises 16 residues. Germline V CDR1 and CDR2: LNHDA, SQIVND (reference sequence). Unmatched junction bases numbered 10, after V lost 7 bases and J lost 4 bases. In DNA form, the CDR3 reads TGTGCCAGTATGGCCCCGACTAGCGGGTATTACAATGAGCAGTTCTTC. Amino acids: CASMAPTSGYYNEQFF.

This clonotype came up many times. The chain is built from TRBV28 and TRBJ2-7; D is possibly TRBD2 (6 bases). The V and J ends lost 3 bases and 5 bases respectively, with 11 bases between them. Germline V gives CDR1 MDHEN, CDR2 SYDVKM. The CDR3 runs to 13 residues. The CDR3 region has the DNA TGTGCCAGCAGTTTCACCGGACTAAACGAGCAGTACTTC. Translation: CASSFTGLNEQYF.

This clonotype occurred many times. DNA for the CDR3: TGCAGTGCTTCCCGGACAGGCCTTAATTCACCCCTCCACTTT. Protein sequence: CSASRTGLNSPLHF. The chain uses TRBV20-1 and TRBJ1-6; TRBD1 aligns across 7 bases. With V trimmed by 5 bases and J by 6 bases, 7 bases remained unmatched. The CDR3 contains 14 residues. Germline V gene data show CDR1 as DFQATT and CDR2 as SNEGSKA (reference sequence).

This clonotype was recorded many times. The chain joins TRBV11-3 to TRBJ1-2, with 10 nucleotides matching TRBD1. Germline-derived CDR1 and CDR2 are SGHNT and YENEEA. Trimming removed 3 bases from V and 7 bases from J; junction bases left unmatched: 11. The CDR3 is 16 amino acids. The CDR3 region is CASSLEGTGECAGYTF. The CDR3, as DNA: TGTGCCAGCAGCTTGGAAGGGACAGGGGAGTGTGCTGGCTACACCTTC.

CDR3 amino acids: CASSIIRTEAFF. The CDR3 DNA reads TGTGCCAGCAGTATTATAAGGACTGAAGCTTTCTTT. The chain uses TRBV6-6 and TRBJ1-1; D remains unclear. This CDR3 spans 12 amino acids. V was shortened by 5 bases and J by 5 bases, with 9 bases between the two germline ends. Looked up from germline, CDR1 is MNHNY and CDR2 is SVGAGI (reference sequence).

The chain uses TRBV18 and TRBJ1-1; a possible D gene is TRBD1 (5 bases). The CDR3 is 16 residues long. Between the trimmed V and J ends, which lost 1 base and 0 bases, there was a span of 12 bases. Looked up from germline, CDR1 is KGHSH and CDR2 is LQKENI. The CDR3 region is CASSPLSQGVNTEAFF. The CDR3 nucleotides are TGTGCCAGCTCACCACTCTCCCAGGGAGTGAACACTGAAGCTTTCTTT.

This clonotype was counted ten times or more. The rearrangement links TRBV9 to TRBJ2-5; tentatively, D is TRBD1 (7 bases). Trimming left V 0 bases short and J 5 bases short, with 14 bases between. The CDR3 totals 15 residues. Germline-derived CDR1 and CDR2 are SGDLS and YYNGEE. CDR3 coding DNA: TGTGCCAGCAGCGTAGAGACAGGGAGGTGGGAGACCCAGTACTTC. It codes for CASSVETGRWETQYF.

This clonotype showed up many times. This rearrangement joins TRBV12-3 or TRBV12-4 to TRBJ1-1, with D hard to call. V lost 5 bases, J lost 0 bases, and 19 bases lay in between. CDR3 length: 17 residues. The CDR3 is CASSLLNSVRLNTEAFF. The CDR3 DNA reads as TGTGCCAGCAGTCTGCTTAACTCCGTCCGACTGAACACTGAAGCTTTCTTT.

This chain connects TRBV28 to TRBJ1-1; D is uncertain. The CDR3 has 12 residues. V was trimmed by 2 bases and J by 4 bases, leaving 5 bases between them. Germline V gene lookup returns CDR1 MDHEN and CDR2 SYDVKM. CDR3 nucleotides: TGTGCCAGCAGTTTAGTCCCCACTGAAGCTTTCTTT. It codes for CASSLVPTEAFF.

The genes are TRBV10-3 and TRBJ2-7; D is perhaps TRBD1 or TRBD2 (5 bases each). Germline assignment: CDR1 ENHRY and CDR2 SYGVKD. This CDR3 region has 14 residues. V lost 4 bases and J 3 bases, leaving 13 bases between the germline ends. CDR3 in amino acids: CAISALGADYEQYF. The CDR3 DNA follows: TGTGCCATCAGTGCCCTCGGGGCGGACTACGAGCAGTACTTC.

The rearrangement links TRBV20-1 to TRBJ2-3, with D unresolved. The CDR3 extends over 12 amino acids. V was cut by 2 bases and J by 2 bases, with 5 bases left in between. Germline CDR1 and CDR2: DFQATT and SNEGSKA (reference sequence). Here the CDR3 reads CSARRLTDTQYF. The CDR3 region has the DNA TGCAGTGCTAGAAGGCTCACAGATACGCAGTATTTT.

The J gene is TRBJ2-1, the V gene TRBV24-1; 8 nucleotides align to TRBD2. This CDR3 contains 15 residues. The J segment lost 2 bases and the V segment lost 3 bases, leaving 2 bases of the junction unmatched. Germline V CDR1 and CDR2: KGHDR, SFDVKD. This CDR3 is CATSDQAGAYNEQFF. CDR3 DNA: TGTGCCACCAGTGATCAAGCGGGAGCCTACAATGAGCAGTTCTTC.

This clonotype showed up many times. This chain connects TRBV20-1 to TRBJ1-2; D is unclear. Germline lookup yields CDR1 DFQATT and CDR2 SNEGSKA (reference sequence). The V and J ends lost 4 bases and 3 bases respectively, with 12 bases between them. The CDR3 consists of 13 residues. CDR3 sequence reads: CSAKKYADYGYTF. CDR3 nucleotide sequence: TGCAGTGCTAAAAAGTACGCAGACTATGGCTACACCTTC.